These 3 T cell receptor beta chains came from one sample sequenced in a study of T cells in Graves' hyperthyroidism and ophthalmopathy. There were TCR beta CDR3 regions amplified from RNA transcripts. The HTBI primer set served for first-round RT-PCR of the TCR CDR3. MiXCR, applied by TCRdb to the multiplex PCR reads, yields one record per CDR3 protein. The sample carries nearly 600,000 distinct CDR3 sequences, 12% to 15% recorded once. The material sequenced was blood. Source of these receptors: a woman aged 18-30 years with Graves' ophthalmopathy.

This clonotype has a count of ten or more. V gene TRBV18 combines with J gene TRBJ1-2; 7 bases line up with TRBD1. The germline gives CDR1 KGHSH, CDR2 LQKENI. This CDR3 has 12 residues. V trimming: 5 bases; J trimming: 9 bases; junction bases outside the gene matches: 6. DNA for the CDR3: TGTGCCAGCTCATTCCCAGGGGGAAGCTACACCTTC. Its translation: CASSFPGGSYTF.

The CDR3 region has the DNA TGCGCCAGCAGCCAAGTAGACAGGGGCTCGAACACTGAAGCTTTCTTT. Its translation is CASSQVDRGSNTEAFF. This chain links TRBV4-1 with TRBJ1-1, with TRBD1 matching over 8 bases. V was clipped by 1 base and J by 1 base; unmatched bases: 5. The germline CDR1 and CDR2 sequences are MGHRA and YSYEKL. The CDR3 runs 16 residues.

This clonotype was seen many times. The gene calls are TRBV18 and TRBJ2-3; 12 bases map to TRBD2. V lost 4 bases to trimming and J lost 11 bases; unmatched junction nucleotides: 4. The CDR3 spans 13 residues. CDR1 is KGHSH and CDR2 is LQKENI in the germline V gene. The CDR3 protein is CASSRLTSGRQYF. CDR3 in DNA: TGTGCCAGCTCACGCCTGACTAGCGGGAGGCAGTATTTT.